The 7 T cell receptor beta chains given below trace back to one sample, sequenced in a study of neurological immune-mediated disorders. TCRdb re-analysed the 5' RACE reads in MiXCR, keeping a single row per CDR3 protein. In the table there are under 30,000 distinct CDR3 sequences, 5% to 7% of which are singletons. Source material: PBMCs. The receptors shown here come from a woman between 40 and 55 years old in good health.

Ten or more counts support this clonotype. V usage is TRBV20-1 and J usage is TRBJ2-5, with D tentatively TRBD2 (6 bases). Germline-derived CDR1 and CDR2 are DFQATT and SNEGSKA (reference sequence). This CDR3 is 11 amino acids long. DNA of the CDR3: TGCAGAGGAGGGGCCCAAGAGACCCAGTACTTC. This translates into CRGGAQETQYF.

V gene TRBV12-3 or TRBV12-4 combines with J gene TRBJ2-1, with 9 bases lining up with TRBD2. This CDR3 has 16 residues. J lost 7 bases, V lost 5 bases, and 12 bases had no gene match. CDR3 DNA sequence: TGTGCCAGCAGTCCTAGCTTAGCGGGAGTCGGTAATGAGCAGTTCTTC. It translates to CASSPSLAGVGNEQFF.

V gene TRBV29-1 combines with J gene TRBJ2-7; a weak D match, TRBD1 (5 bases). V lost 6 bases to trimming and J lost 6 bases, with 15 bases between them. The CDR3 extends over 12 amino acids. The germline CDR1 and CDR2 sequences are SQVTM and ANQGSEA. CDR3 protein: CSVQGLGSEQYF. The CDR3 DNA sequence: TGCAGCGTGCAGGGTCTAGGTAGCGAGCAGTACTTC.

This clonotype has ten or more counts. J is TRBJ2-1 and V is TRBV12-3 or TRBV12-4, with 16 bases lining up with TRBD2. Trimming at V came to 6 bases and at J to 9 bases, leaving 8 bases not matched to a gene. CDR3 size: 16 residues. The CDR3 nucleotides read TGTGCCAGCAGCTGGGGGGGACTAGCGGGAGGGGCTGAGCAGTTCTTC. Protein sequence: CASSWGGLAGGAEQFF.

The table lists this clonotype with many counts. The CDR3 loop is CASSMEGLGHSDTQYF. CDR3 sequence (DNA): TGTGCCAGTAGTATGGAGGGACTAGGGCATTCAGATACGCAGTATTTT. This sequence joins TRBV19 and TRBJ2-3; 8 bases are a match to TRBD2. This CDR3 is built from 16 residues. From germline, CDR1 is LNHDA and CDR2 SQIVND (reference sequence). Germline trimming cut 3 bases from V and 4 bases from J; bases unmatched to any gene: 9.

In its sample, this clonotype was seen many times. The CDR3 is CASSYGSTEAFF. The CDR3 DNA reads TGTGCCAGCAGTTACGGAAGCACTGAAGCTTTCTTT. The chain employs TRBV6-6 and TRBJ1-1; D remains unclear. CDR3 length: 12 amino acids. The ends were cut back, 2 bases at V and 4 bases at J, with 5 bases in the middle. Germline V CDR1 and CDR2: MNHNY, SVGAGI (reference sequence).

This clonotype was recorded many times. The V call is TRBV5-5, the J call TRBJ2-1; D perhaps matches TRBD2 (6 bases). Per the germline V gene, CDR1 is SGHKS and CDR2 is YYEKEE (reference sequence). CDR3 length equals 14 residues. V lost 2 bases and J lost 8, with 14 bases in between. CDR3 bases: TGTGCCAGCAGCTTTTTCGGGAGCAGGGATGAGCAGTTCTTC. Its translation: CASSFFGSRDEQFF. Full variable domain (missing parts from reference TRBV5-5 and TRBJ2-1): DAGVTQSPTHLIKTRGQQVTLRCSPISGHKSVSWYQQVLGQGPQFIFQYYEKEERGRGNFPDRFSARQFPNYSSELNVNALLLGDSALYLCASSFFGSRDEQFFGPGTRLTVL.